The rows below give T cell receptor beta chains drawn from one sample of a study of T cell changes during pregnancy in multiple sclerosis. Assay used: immunoSEQ multiplex PCR; TCRdb lists only in-frame clones, some missing. This table holds 40,000 to 45,000 clones, roughly 90% found once. The sample in question was CD4+ T cells from peripheral blood mononuclear cells, obtained in the third trimester of pregnancy. These TCRs come from a female donor with multiple sclerosis, enrolled in a pregnancy study. CDR3s include the opening cysteine and the closing phenylalanine or tryptophan. D genes are given only for firm matches. Expanded clones are given a class, and other clones once, few, many or no size at all.

clone_size | j_call | v_call | d_call | cdr3_nt | cdr3_aa
NA | TRBJ1-3 | TRBV4-2 | NA | TGTGCCAGCAGCCAAGATTGGGCAGCTGGAAACACCATATATTTT | CASSQDWAAGNTIYF
NA | TRBJ2-3 | TRBV7-9 | NA | TGTGCCAGCAGCTTCTCCCGGGGAGATACGCAGTATTTT | CASSFSRGDTQYF
NA | TRBJ2-1 | TRBV6-5 | NA | TGTGCCAGCAGTTACTCGATTTCCGTAAACAATGGTGAGCAGTTCTTC | CASSYSISVNNGEQFF
NA | TRBJ1-2 | TRBV19 | TRBD1 | TGTGCCAGTTCGAACAGGGGGCCTTCGGGTGATGGCTACACCTTC | CASSNRGPSGDGYTF
NA | TRBJ2-2 | TRBV6-1 | TRBD1 | TGTGCCAGCAGTGAAGTAGGGGGCGGCACCGGGGAGCTGTTTTTT | CASSEVGGGTGELFF
NA | TRBJ2-1 | TRBV5-1 | TRBD2 | TGCGCCAGCAGTACCCAGGGACTAGCGGGGTCCAATGAGCAGTTCTTC | CASSTQGLAGSNEQFF
NA | TRBJ1-2 | TRBV5-4 | NA | TGTGCCAGCAGCTTGGACGGGAATGGCTACACCTTC | CASSLDGNGYTF
NA | TRBJ1-3 | TRBV5-4 | TRBD1 | TGTGCCAGCAGCTCGGGACAGGGTCGAAACACCATATATTTT | CASSSGQGRNTIYF
NA | TRBJ2-7 | TRBV11-2 | TRBD1 | TGTGCCAGCACCAGGGGGCATTCCTACGAGCAGTACTTC | CASTRGHSYEQYF
NA | TRBJ1-4 | TRBV6-6 | TRBD1 | TGTGCCAGCAGAGGACAGGCAGAGACTAATGAAAAACTGTTTTTT | CASRGQAETNEKLFF
medium-sized | TRBJ2-1 | TRBV6-5 | NA | TGTGCCAGCACCCCCCGCGGCTACAATGAGCAGTTCTTC | CASTPRGYNEQFF
NA | TRBJ1-5 | TRBV5-8 | TRBD1 | TGTGCCAGCAGCCCCGACAGGGGGAATCAGCCCCAGCATTTT | CASSPDRGNQPQHF
NA | TRBJ2-1 | TRBV27 | NA | TGTGCCAGCAGTCACCTAGGGGTAGCTACCCCCTACAATGAGCAGTTCTTC | CASSHLGVATPYNEQFF
NA | TRBJ2-2 | TRBV4-2 | NA | TGTGCCAGCAGCCAAGATGGGCCCGGGGAGCTGTTTTTT | CASSQDGPGELFF
NA | TRBJ1-5 | TRBV7-2 | NA | TGTGCCAGCAGCTTAGTGGGGGGTAGGAGCAATCAGCCCCAGCATTTT | CASSLVGGRSNQPQHF
NA | TRBJ2-1 | TRBV4-3 | TRBD2 | TGCGCCAGCAGCCAGGCCGCGATATCACCGACTAGCGGCTCCTACAATGAGCAGTTCTTC | CASSQAAISPTSGSYNEQFF
NA | TRBJ2-6 | TRBV4-2 | TRBD1 | TGTGCCAGCAGCCAAGAACCGTTGGGACAGGGGTCTGGGGCCAACGTCCTGACTTTC | CASSQEPLGQGSGANVLTF
NA | TRBJ1-2 | TRBV18 | NA | TGTGCCAGCTCACCGAGTACAGGGAAGGGATATGGCTACACCTTC | CASSPSTGKGYGYTF